The 9 T cell receptor beta chains below come from one sample, sequenced in a study of T-cell memory formation after mild COVID-19. TCRdb re-analysed the 5' RACE reads in MiXCR, keeping a single row per CDR3 protein. The sample records 130,000 to 150,000 distinct CDR3 sequences, about 6.1% being singletons. The sequenced sample consisted of PBMCs or a T cell subset sorted from them (not recorded which). Receptors originate from an adult woman who had mild COVID-19 (a few samples of this study predate the infection). Cell type and time point are not known.

This clonotype was found a few times. The V call is TRBV5-1, the J call TRBJ2-1; D not certain. The V and J ends lost 0 bases and 3 bases respectively, with 10 bases between them. CDR1 and CDR2 (germline): SGHRS, YFSETQ. The length of the CDR3 is 15 residues. The CDR3 bases are TGCGCCAGCAGCTTGGGCCAAACCAGCTACAATGAGCAGTTCTTC. Its protein product is CASSLGQTSYNEQFF.

This clonotype appeared many times. The DNA for the CDR3 is TGCGCCAGCAGCTTGGGGACCGGTGAAAAACTGTTTTTT. It specifies CASSLGTGEKLFF. The V call is TRBV5-1, the J call TRBJ1-4; D ambiguous. V was cut by 0 bases and J by 7 bases, with 7 bases left in between. This CDR3 is 13 amino acids long. Germline-derived CDR1 and CDR2 are SGHRS and YFSETQ.

The chain uses TRBV7-8 and TRBJ1-6, with D unresolved. V was pared by 5 bases and J by 9 bases, with 11 bases between. Germline lookup yields CDR1 SGHVS and CDR2 FQNEAQ. The CDR3 is 13 amino acids. The CDR3 here is CASSPSTFSPLHF. The CDR3 nucleotides are TGTGCCAGCAGCCCCTCGACGTTTTCACCCCTCCACTTT.

This clonotype showed up many times. This rearrangement joins TRBV29-1 to TRBJ1-3; 7 positions match TRBD1. Trimming cost V 5 bases and J 2 bases; bases outside gene matches: 3. CDR3 length: 13 amino acids. CDR1 SQVTM and CDR2 ANQGSEA come from the germline V gene. CDR3 coding DNA: TGCAGCGTTCATGACAGGGCTGGAAACACCATATATTTT. Amino acid sequence: CSVHDRAGNTIYF. The full variable domain, its missing parts supplied by reference TRBV29-1 and TRBJ1-3, is SAVISQKPSRDICQRGTSLTIQCQVDSQVTMMFWYRQQPGQSLTLIATANQGSEATYESGFVIDKFPISRPNLTFSTLTVSNMSPEDSSIYLCSVHDRAGNTIYFGEGSWLTVV.

This clonotype was detected a few times. The V and J genes are TRBV5-4 and TRBJ2-1; D is undetermined. Between the trimmed V and J ends, which lost 4 bases and 3 bases, there was a span of 14 bases. CDR1 is SGHNT and CDR2 is YYREEE in the germline V gene (reference sequence). This CDR3 is 15 amino acids long. CDR3 coding DNA: TGTGCCAGCAGCCAAGGCGGTTTGGTCTACAATGAGCAGTTCTTC. This codes for CASSQGGLVYNEQFF.

This clonotype has a count of ten or more. V gene TRBV29-1 combines with J gene TRBJ1-3; unclear D gene. V lost 6 bases to trimming and J lost 3 bases, with 15 bases between them. CDR1 is SQVTM and CDR2 is ANQGSEA in the germline V gene. The CDR3 covers 14 residues. CDR3 region: CSVGMGSVGNTIYF. Written as DNA, the CDR3 is TGCAGCGTCGGCATGGGGTCGGTTGGAAACACCATATATTTT.

This chain connects TRBV5-1 to TRBJ2-5; D may be TRBD1 (6 bases). Germline V gives CDR1 SGHRS, CDR2 YFSETQ. V lost 0 bases and J 6 bases, leaving 12 bases between the germline ends. The CDR3 totals 14 residues. In DNA, the CDR3 is TGCGCCAGCAGCTTGGCCCCAGGGGAAAAGACCCAGTACTTC. As protein: CASSLAPGEKTQYF.

V is TRBV10-3 and J is TRBJ2-1; 9 positions match TRBD2. Looked up from germline, CDR1 is ENHRY and CDR2 is SYGVKD. Losses at the gene ends were 2 bases for V and 7 bases for J; bases not matched to a gene: 12. CDR3 size: 17 residues. The DNA for the CDR3 is TGTGCCATCAGTGAGCCGGACGGCGGGGGGGTGGGAAATGAGCAGTTCTTC. It codes for CAISEPDGGGVGNEQFF.

The chain recombines TRBV12-3 or TRBV12-4 with TRBJ1-1, with D uncertain. Trimming took 3 bases from V and 1 from J, leaving 6 bases between them. The CDR3 has 13 residues. This CDR3 reads CASSLPPNTEAFF. CDR3 bases: TGTGCCAGCAGTTTGCCACCGAACACTGAAGCTTTCTTT.